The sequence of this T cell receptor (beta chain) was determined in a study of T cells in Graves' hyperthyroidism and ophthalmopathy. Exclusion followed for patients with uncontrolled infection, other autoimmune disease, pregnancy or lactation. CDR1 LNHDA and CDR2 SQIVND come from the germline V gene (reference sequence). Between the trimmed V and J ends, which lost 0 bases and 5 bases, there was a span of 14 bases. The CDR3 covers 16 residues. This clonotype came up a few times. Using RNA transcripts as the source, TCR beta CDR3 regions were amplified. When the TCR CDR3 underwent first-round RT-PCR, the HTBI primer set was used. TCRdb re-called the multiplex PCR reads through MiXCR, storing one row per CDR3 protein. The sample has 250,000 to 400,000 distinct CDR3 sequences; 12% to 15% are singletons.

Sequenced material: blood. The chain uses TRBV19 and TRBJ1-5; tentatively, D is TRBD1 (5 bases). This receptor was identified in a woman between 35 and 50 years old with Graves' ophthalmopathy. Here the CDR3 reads CASSIEYGAQDQPQHF. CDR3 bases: TGTGCCAGTAGTATAGAGTACGGGGCACAAGATCAGCCCCAGCATTTT.